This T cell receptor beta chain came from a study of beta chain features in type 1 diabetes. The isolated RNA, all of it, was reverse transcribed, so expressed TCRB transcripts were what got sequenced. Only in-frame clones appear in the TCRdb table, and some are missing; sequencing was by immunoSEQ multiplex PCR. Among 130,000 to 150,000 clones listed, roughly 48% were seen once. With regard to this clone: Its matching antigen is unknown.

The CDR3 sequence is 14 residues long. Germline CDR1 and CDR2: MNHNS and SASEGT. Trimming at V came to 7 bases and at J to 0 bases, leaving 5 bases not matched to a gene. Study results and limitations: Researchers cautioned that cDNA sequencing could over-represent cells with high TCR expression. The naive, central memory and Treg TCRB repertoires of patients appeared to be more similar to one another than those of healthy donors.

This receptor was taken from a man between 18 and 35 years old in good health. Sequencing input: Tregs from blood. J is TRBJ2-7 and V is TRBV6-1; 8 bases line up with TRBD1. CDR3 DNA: TGTGCCAGCAACAGACAGGGGAACTCCTACGAGCAGTACTTC. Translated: CASNRQGNSYEQYF.